The present entry profiles one T cell receptor (beta chain) with its context. Antigen unknown. TCRdb re-called the RT-PCR reads with MiXCR, one entry per CDR3 protein. The data show fewer than 700,000 distinct CDR3 sequences, over 10% seen once. These data are taken from a study of response to subunit inactivated influenza vaccine. Study observations and caveats: The study's authors posited that every seasonal influenza vaccination enlists few new T cells.

Trimming pared 7 bases from V and 0 bases from J, leaving 15 bases between. The CDR3 length is 16 residues. The sequence was collected from a man in his fifties who received an inactivated influenza vaccine. Material: PBMCs from blood, obtained about 40 days after vaccination. V usage is TRBV12-3 or TRBV12-4 and J usage is TRBJ1-4; no clear D. The CDR3, as DNA: TGTGCCAGCACCAAGGAGGTCAGATCAACTAATGAAAAACTGTTTTTT. It codes for CASTKEVRSTNEKLFF.